Listed here are 14 T cell receptor beta chains from one sample, sequenced in a study of neoadjuvant anti-PD-1 for oral cavity cancer. Assay: immunoSEQ multiplex PCR; the TCRdb copy retains only in-frame clones and omits some. Of about 80,000 clones listed, about 80% are singletons. The sample here was PBMCs, taken before nivolumab (anti-PD-1) treatment. Every receptor here comes from a person aged 40 to 85 with oral cavity squamous cell carcinoma.

The J gene is TRBJ2-1, the V gene TRBV6-1, with 9 bases fitting TRBD1. V lost 3 bases to trimming and J lost 7 bases; unmatched junction nucleotides: 4. Germline CDR1 and CDR2: MNHNS and SASEGT. This CDR3 has 14 residues. The CDR3 sequence: CASSEGQGRNEQFF. CDR3 in DNA: TGTGCCAGCAGTGAGGGACAGGGACGAAATGAGCAGTTCTTC.

The rearrangement joins TRBV18 to TRBJ1-5; D is perhaps TRBD1 (6 bases). This CDR3 has 17 residues. The V and J ends lost 6 bases and 2 bases respectively, with 20 bases between them. Per the germline V gene, CDR1 is KGHSH and CDR2 is LQKENI. CDR3 coding DNA: TGTGCCAGCTCTCTTGCTAACAGGGAGAGGGGCAATCAGCCCCAGCATTTT. This encodes CASSLANRERGNQPQHF.

The rearrangement links TRBV10-1 to TRBJ2-7, with TRBD1 identical over 7 bases. With V trimmed by 2 bases and J by 6 bases, 4 bases remained unmatched. Germline CDR1 reads WNHNN; CDR2 reads SYGVQD (reference sequence). This CDR3 is built from 13 residues. CDR3 coding DNA: TGCGCCAGCAGTGAGGCAGGGGGTTTCGAGCAGTACTTC. It yields the protein CASSEAGGFEQYF.

The rearrangement joins TRBV29-1 to TRBJ2-3; D gene uncertain. The CDR3 loop spans 12 amino acids. The V end lost 3 bases, the J end lost 0 bases, and 4 bases lay between the germline ends. Germline CDR1 is SQVTM and CDR2 is ANQGSEA. CDR3 residues: CSVERSTDTQYF. The CDR3 DNA reads as TGCAGCGTTGAGAGGAGCACAGATACGCAGTATTTT.

The rearrangement links TRBV5-4 to TRBJ1-1; possible D gene TRBD1, 5 bases. Trimming cost V 2 bases and J 2 bases, with 7 bases left between them. The length of the CDR3 is 13 residues. Germline V CDR1 and CDR2: SGHNT, YYREEE (reference sequence). CDR3 residues: CASSLWDNTEAFF. DNA of the CDR3: TGTGCCAGCAGCTTATGGGACAACACTGAAGCTTTCTTT.

This clone was seen a single time. The gene calls are TRBV6-1 and TRBJ1-5, with D possibly TRBD1 on 5 matching bases. The CDR3 has 14 amino acids. The V gene lost 5 bases and the J gene lost 3 bases, with 11 bases spanning the gap. Germline V gene data show CDR1 as MNHNS and CDR2 as SASEGT. The CDR3 DNA follows: TGTGCCAGCAGTCCCGACAGTCCCAATCAGCCCCAGCATTTT. Protein sequence: CASSPDSPNQPQHF.

J is TRBJ1-5 and V is TRBV7-8, with a possible D match to TRBD1 (6 bases). Trimming pared 1 base from V and 1 base from J, leaving 11 bases between. CDR1 is SGHVS, CDR2 FQNEAQ, per germline. The CDR3 extends over 16 amino acids. The CDR3 DNA sequence: TGTGCCAGCAGCTTAGAGGGGGGGGTAAGCAATCAGCCCCAGCATTTT. This gives the protein CASSLEGGVSNQPQHF.

This clone has only one observation. The V call is TRBV5-1, the J call TRBJ2-4; 9 bases fit TRBD1. CDR1 and CDR2 (germline): SGHRS, YFSETQ. The CDR3 runs to 17 residues. V was pared by 4 bases and J by 1 base, with 9 bases of the junction left unmatched. CDR3 protein: CASSPGAGTGAKNIQYF. CDR3 DNA: TGCGCCAGCAGCCCTGGCGCGGGGACAGGGGCCAAAAACATTCAGTACTTC.

This clone was detected only a few times. The J gene is TRBJ2-7, the V gene TRBV25-1, with TRBD1 matching over 11 bases. Trimming cost V 2 bases and J 5 bases; bases outside gene matches: 8. CDR1 and CDR2 from the germline V gene are MGHDK and SYGVNS. The CDR3 is 16 amino acids. The CDR3 spells CASSEPGQGGYDEQYF. CDR3 sequence (DNA): TGTGCCAGCAGTGAACCGGGACAGGGGGGCTACGACGAGCAGTACTTC.

This clone was observed once. J is TRBJ2-2 and V is TRBV15, with D perhaps matching TRBD2 (6 bases). The CDR3 has 16 amino acids. V was pared by 1 base and J by 1 base, with 10 bases between. Germline V gene data show CDR1 as LNHNV and CDR2 as YYDKDF (reference sequence). CDR3 sequence: CATSRGGSGNTGELFF. The CDR3 DNA is TGTGCCACCAGCAGAGGGGGTAGCGGGAACACCGGGGAGCTGTTTTTT.

V and J are TRBV7-9 and TRBJ1-5; TRBD1 matches 9 bases. This CDR3 is built from 18 residues. Germline values: CDR1 SEHNR, CDR2 FQNEAQ (reference sequence). The V segment lost 5 bases and the J segment 1 base; nucleotides outside the gene matches: 12. CDR3 bases: TGTGCCAGCAGCCTCGTCCCGGGACAGGGATCGAGCAATCAGCCCCAGCATTTT. Protein: CASSLVPGQGSSNQPQHF. The full variable domain, in which reference TRBV7-9 and TRBJ1-5 provide the parts outside the CDR3, is DTGVSQNPRHKITKRGQNVTFRCDPISEHNRLYWYRQTLGQGPEFLTYFQNEAQLEKSRLLSDRFSAERPKGSFSTLEIQRTEQGDSAMYLCASSLVPGQGSSNQPQHFGDGTRLSIL.

The chain carries TRBV29-1 and TRBJ2-3; 7 bases align to TRBD2. The V and J ends lost 3 bases and 3 bases, in that order; junction bases with no gene match: 3. The germline V gene has CDR1 SQVTM and CDR2 ANQGSEA. This CDR3 has 13 amino acids. The CDR3 DNA sequence: TGCAGCGTTGATGATAGCGGGACAGATACGCAGTATTTT. Encoded protein: CSVDDSGTDTQYF.

J is TRBJ1-2 and V is TRBV5-1; weak D call: TRBD1 (6 bases). Germline CDR1 is SGHRS and CDR2 is YFSETQ. This CDR3 is built from 16 residues. Trimming left V 0 bases short and J 0 bases short, with 12 bases between. CDR3 nucleotides: TGCGCCAGCAGCTTGGCGGGGGGCCTTACTAACTATGGCTACACCTTC. Residues: CASSLAGGLTNYGYTF.

The chain couples TRBV6-1 to TRBJ2-3; a possible D gene is TRBD1 (7 bases). Germline-derived CDR1 and CDR2 are MNHNS and SASEGT. This CDR3 has 12 residues. The germline V and J ends were trimmed by 7 bases and 8 bases, with 13 bases remaining between them. The CDR3 loop is CASNRQGGTQYF. Written as DNA, the CDR3 is TGTGCCAGCAATCGACAGGGAGGTACGCAGTATTTT.